This T cell receptor beta chain is drawn from a study of T cells and Merkel cell carcinoma outcomes. V dropped 1 base and J dropped 4; count of bases not matched to a gene: 3. The CDR3 totals 14 residues. Whole-study findings and limits: Merkel cell carcinoma outcomes were reportedly predicted by repertoire and T-cell density.

The data were produced by immunoSEQ multiplex PCR, yet TCRdb's version contains in-frame clones alone and is incomplete. Among about 14,000 clones listed, around 90% were seen once. Worth noting for this clone: What it binds is unknown.

The sequenced sample was tumor tissue from Merkel cell carcinoma. The chain links TRBV5-3 to TRBJ2-7; 9 nucleotides line up with TRBD2. TRBV5-3 is treated as an ORF (open reading frame) with a function not yet certain. The clonotype comes from a human donor with Merkel cell carcinoma. Here the CDR3 DNA reads TGTGCCAGAAGCTTGAATAGCGGGAGATACGAGCAGTACTTC. Its protein product is CARSLNSGRYEQYF.